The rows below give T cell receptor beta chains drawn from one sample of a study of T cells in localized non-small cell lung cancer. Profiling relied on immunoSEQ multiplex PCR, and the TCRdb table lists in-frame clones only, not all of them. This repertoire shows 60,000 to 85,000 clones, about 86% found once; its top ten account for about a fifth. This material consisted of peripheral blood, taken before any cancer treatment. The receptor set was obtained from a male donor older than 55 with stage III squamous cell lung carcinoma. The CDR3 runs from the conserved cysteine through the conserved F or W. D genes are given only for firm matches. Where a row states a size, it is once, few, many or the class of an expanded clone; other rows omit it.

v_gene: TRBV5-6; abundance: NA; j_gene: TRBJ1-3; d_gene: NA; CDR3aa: CASSFEGLGNTIYF; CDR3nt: TGTGCCAGCAGCTTCGAGGGGCTCGGAAACACCATATATTTT
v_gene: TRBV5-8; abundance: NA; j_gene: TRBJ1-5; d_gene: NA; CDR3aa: CASSLENFSNQPQHF; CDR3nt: TGTGCCAGCAGCTTGGAAAACTTTAGCAATCAGCCCCAGCATTTT
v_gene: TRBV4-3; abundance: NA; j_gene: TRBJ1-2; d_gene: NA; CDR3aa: CASSQDRGRAGYTF; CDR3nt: TGCGCCAGCAGCCAAGATCGCGGGCGAGCTGGCTACACCTTC
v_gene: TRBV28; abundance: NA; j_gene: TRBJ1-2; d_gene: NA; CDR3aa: CASSLAAAVGYGYTF; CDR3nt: TGTGCCAGCAGTTTAGCAGCAGCCGTCGGCTATGGCTACACCTTC
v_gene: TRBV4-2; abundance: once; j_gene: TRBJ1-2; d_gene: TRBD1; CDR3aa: CASSLGYSDRGTNYGYTF; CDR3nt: TGTGCCAGCAGCTTGGGTTATTCCGACAGGGGAACTAACTATGGCTACACCTTC
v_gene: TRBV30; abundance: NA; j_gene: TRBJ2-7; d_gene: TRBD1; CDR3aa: CAWLRDSNEQYF; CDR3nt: TGTGCCTGGCTCCGGGACAGTAACGAGCAGTACTTC
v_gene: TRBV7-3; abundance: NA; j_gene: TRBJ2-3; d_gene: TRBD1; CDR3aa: CASSSQGADTQYF; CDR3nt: TGTGCCAGCAGCTCACAGGGGGCGGATACGCAGTATTTT
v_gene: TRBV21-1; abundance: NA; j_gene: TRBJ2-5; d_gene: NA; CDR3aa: CASPPASGYQETQYF; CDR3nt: TGTGCCAGCCCCCCGGCTAGCGGGTACCAAGAGACCCAGTACTTC
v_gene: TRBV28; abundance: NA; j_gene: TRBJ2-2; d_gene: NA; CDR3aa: CASSVVVSSNTGELFF; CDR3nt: TGTGCCAGCAGTGTCGTTGTCAGTTCGAACACCGGGGAGCTGTTTTTT
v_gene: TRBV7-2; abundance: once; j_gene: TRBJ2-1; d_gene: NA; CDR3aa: CASSFTSPGGEQFF; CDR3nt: TGTGCCAGCAGTTTTACAAGCCCTGGGGGTGAGCAGTTCTTC
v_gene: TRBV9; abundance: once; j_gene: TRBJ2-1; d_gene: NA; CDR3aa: CASSVAGAVYNEQFF; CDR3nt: TGTGCCAGCAGCGTAGCTGGGGCGGTTTACAATGAGCAGTTCTTC
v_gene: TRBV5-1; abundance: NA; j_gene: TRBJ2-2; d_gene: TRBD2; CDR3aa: CASSPRVAGGHGTGELFF; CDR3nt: TGCGCCAGCAGCCCAAGGGTCGCGGGGGGGCACGGCACCGGGGAGCTGTTTTTT
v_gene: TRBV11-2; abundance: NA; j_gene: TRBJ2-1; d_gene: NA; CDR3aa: CASSQGSYNEQFF; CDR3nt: TGTGCCAGCAGTCAGGGATCCTACAATGAGCAGTTCTTC
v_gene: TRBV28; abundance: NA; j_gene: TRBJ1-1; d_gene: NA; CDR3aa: CASSSFGLGLNTEAFF; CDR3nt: TGTGCCAGCAGTTCCTTCGGTCTTGGTCTGAACACTGAAGCTTTCTTT
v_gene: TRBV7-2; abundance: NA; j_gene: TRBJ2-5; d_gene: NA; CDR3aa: CASSRSVGGQETQYF; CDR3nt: TGTGCCAGCAGCCGTAGCGTGGGGGGCCAAGAGACCCAGTACTTC
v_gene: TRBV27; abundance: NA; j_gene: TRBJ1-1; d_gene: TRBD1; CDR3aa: CASTKQGATEAFF; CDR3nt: TGTGCCAGCACCAAACAGGGGGCTACTGAAGCTTTCTTT
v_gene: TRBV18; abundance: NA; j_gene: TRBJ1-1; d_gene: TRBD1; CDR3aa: CASSQDRGGTEAFF; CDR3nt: TGTGCCAGCTCACAGGACAGGGGGGGCACTGAAGCTTTCTTT